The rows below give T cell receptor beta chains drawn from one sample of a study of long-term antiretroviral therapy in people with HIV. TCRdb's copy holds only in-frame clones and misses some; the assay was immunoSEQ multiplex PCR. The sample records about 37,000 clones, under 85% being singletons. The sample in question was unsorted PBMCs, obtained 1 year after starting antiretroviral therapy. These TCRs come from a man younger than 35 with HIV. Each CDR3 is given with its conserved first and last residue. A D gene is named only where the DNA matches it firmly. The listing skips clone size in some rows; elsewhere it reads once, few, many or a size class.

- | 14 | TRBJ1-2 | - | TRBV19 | CASSIRGASYGYTF | TGTGCCAGTAGTATAAGGGGGGCTAGCTATGGCTACACCTTC
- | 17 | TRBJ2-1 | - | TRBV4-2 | CASSHRIPSAVYNEQFF | TGTGCCAGCAGCCATCGAATTCCTAGCGCCGTTTACAATGAGCAGTTCTTC
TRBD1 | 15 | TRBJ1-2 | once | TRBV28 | CASSLSGDSFYGYTF | TGTGCCAGCAGTTTATCCGGGGACAGTTTTTATGGCTACACCTTC
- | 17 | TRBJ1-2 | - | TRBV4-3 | CASSHPGGERANYGYTF | TGCGCCAGCAGCCATCCCGGAGGTGAGCGCGCTAACTATGGCTACACCTTC
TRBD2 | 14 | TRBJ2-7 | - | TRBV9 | CASSSTGGSYEQYF | TGTGCCAGCAGCTCAACCGGGGGGTCCTACGAGCAGTACTTC
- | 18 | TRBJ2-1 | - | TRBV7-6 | CASSREDLASRVINEQFF | TGTGCCAGCAGTCGAGAGGATCTAGCGTCTAGGGTTATTAATGAGCAGTTCTTC
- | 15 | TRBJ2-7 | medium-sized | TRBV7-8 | CASSFGGVVGYEQYF | TGTGCCAGCAGCTTTGGGGGTGTGGTGGGGTACGAGCAGTACTTC
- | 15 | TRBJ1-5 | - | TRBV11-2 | CASSSRGGSNQPQHF | TGTGCCAGCAGCTCCCGAGGGGGGAGCAATCAGCCCCAGCATTTT
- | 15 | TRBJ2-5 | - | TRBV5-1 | CASSASRALKKTQYF | TGCGCCAGCAGCGCGTCCCGGGCCCTGAAAAAGACCCAGTACTTC
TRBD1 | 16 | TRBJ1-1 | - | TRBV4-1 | CASSQTTGDRYTEAFF | TGCGCCAGCAGCCAGACTACGGGGGACAGGTACACTGAAGCTTTCTTT
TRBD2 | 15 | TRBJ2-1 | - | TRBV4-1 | CASSRLAGSYNEQFF | TGCGCCAGCAGCCGACTAGCGGGCTCCTACAATGAGCAGTTCTTC
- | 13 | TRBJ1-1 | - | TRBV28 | CASSSGGRTEAFF | TGTGCCAGCAGTTCCGGTGGAAGGACTGAAGCTTTCTTT
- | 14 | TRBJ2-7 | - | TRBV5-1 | CASSLVYPSYEQYF | TGCGCCAGCAGCTTGGTCTACCCGAGCTACGAGCAGTACTTC
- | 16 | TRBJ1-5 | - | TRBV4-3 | CASSQDAGRSNQPQHF | TGCGCCAGCAGCCAAGATGCCGGCCGGAGCAATCAGCCCCAGCATTTT
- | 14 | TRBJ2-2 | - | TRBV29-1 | CSVEGAVNTGELFF | TGCAGCGTTGAAGGGGCAGTCAACACCGGGGAGCTGTTTTTT
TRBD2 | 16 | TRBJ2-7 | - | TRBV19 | CASSITGLAGSYEQYF | TGTGCCAGTAGTATTACTGGGCTAGCGGGTTCCTACGAGCAGTACTTC
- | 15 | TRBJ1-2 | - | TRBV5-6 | CASSQGDRQYYGYTF | TGTGCCAGCAGCCAAGGGGACCGCCAGTATTATGGCTACACCTTC
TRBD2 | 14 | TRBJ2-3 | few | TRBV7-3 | CASSALPSGIMQYF | TGTGCCAGCAGCGCCTTGCCTAGCGGGATAATGCAGTATTTT
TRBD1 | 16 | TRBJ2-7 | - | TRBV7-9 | CASSPPGTGPSYEQYF | TGTGCCAGCAGCCCTCCGGGGACAGGGCCCTCCTACGAGCAGTACTTC
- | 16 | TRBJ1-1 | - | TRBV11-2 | CASSLASWGKDTEAFF | TGTGCCAGCAGCTTAGCGAGCTGGGGTAAGGACACTGAAGCTTTCTTT
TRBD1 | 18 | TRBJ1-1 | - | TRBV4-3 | CASSQDIDRAPLNTEAFF | TGCGCCAGCAGCCAAGATATAGACAGGGCGCCCCTGAACACTGAAGCTTTCTTT
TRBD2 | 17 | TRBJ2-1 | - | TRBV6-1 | CASSEGPGLADYNEQFF | TGTGCCAGCAGTGAAGGCCCCGGACTAGCGGACTACAATGAGCAGTTCTTC
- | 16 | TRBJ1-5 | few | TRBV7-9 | CASSLAQGGGDQPQHF | TGTGCCAGCAGCTTAGCCCAGGGCGGTGGGGATCAGCCCCAGCATTTT
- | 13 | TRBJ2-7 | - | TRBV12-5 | CASGLDRSYEQYF | TGTGCTAGTGGTTTGGACAGGTCCTACGAGCAGTACTTC
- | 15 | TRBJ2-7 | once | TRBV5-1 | CASSVTGVSSYEQYF | TGCGCCAGCAGCGTAACAGGAGTTAGCTCCTACGAGCAGTACTTC
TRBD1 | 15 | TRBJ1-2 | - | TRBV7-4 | CASSLPDRGGGGYTF | TGTGCCAGCAGCTTACCCGACAGGGGGGGAGGTGGCTACACCTTC
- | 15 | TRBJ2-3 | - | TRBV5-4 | CASSLGQGRRDTQYF | TGTGCCAGCAGCTTGGGTCAGGGGAGGCGAGATACGCAGTATTTT
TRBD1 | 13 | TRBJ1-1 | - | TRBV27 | CASSTGGWTEAFF | TGTGCCAGCAGCACAGGGGGATGGACTGAAGCTTTCTTT
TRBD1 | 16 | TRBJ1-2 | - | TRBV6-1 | CASSGMIGTGFYGYTF | TGTGCCAGCAGTGGGATGATCGGGACAGGGTTTTATGGCTACACCTTC
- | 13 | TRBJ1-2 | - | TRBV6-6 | CASREVSDYGYTF | TGTGCCAGCCGCGAGGTTTCGGACTATGGCTACACCTTC
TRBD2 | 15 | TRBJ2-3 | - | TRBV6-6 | CASSYRGDLLDTQYF | TGTGCCAGCAGTTACCGGGGGGATCTATTAGATACGCAGTATTTT
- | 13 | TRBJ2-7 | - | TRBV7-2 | CASSTSAGTEADF | TGTGCCAGCAGCACCTCTGCCGGGACTGAGGCTGATTTC
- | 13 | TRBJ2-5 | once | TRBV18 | CASFTGGAETQYF | TGTGCCAGCTTTACCGGGGGCGCAGAGACCCAGTACTTC
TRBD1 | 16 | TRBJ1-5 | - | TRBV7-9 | CASSLAAGGTAQPQHF | TGTGCCAGCAGCTTAGCGGCAGGGGGCACGGCTCAGCCCCAGCATTTT
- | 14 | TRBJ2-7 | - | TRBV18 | CASSPTVDSYEQYF | TGTGCCAGCTCACCGACGGTTGACTCCTACGAGCAGTACTTC
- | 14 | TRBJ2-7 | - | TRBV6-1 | CASSARGSSYEQYF | TGTGCCAGCAGTGCCCGGGGAAGCTCCTACGAGCAGTACTTC